This passage covers 17 T cell receptor beta chains from one sample sequenced in a study of persistence of HIV-infected CD4 T cells. Their antigens remain unidentified. The libraries were made with immunoSEQ version 4 in survey mode. This table comes from immunoSEQ multiplex PCR, and its TCRdb copy is limited to in-frame clones, with some not included. This sample has roughly 60,000 clones, with 70% to 75% found just once. The stimulus was an HIV-1 Gag 15-mer peptide pool, about 1 ug/peptide/mL. Sorted nonresponding memory CD4+ T cells were CD40L-negative, CD69-negative, CD45RO-high. Here the sequenced sample was CD4+ T cells sorted from PBMCs after roughly 18-hour stimulation, taken from a patient who received antiretroviral therapy. The receptors derive from an adult man with HIV who was CMV-seropositive.

V is TRBV5-4 and J is TRBJ2-1, with D perhaps matching TRBD1 (5 bases). The CDR3 loop spans 15 amino acids. In germline, CDR1 is SGHNT, CDR2 YYREEE (reference sequence). Trimming removed 2 bases from V and 6 bases from J, with 15 bases in between. CDR3 nucleotides: TGTGCCAGCAGCTTTGACCAGGGTCGGAGCAATGAGCAGTTCTTC. Protein product: CASSFDQGRSNEQFF.

In the case of this clone: This CDR3 is also generated by other DNA sequences in the sample. The rearrangement joins TRBV6-1 to TRBJ1-2; D is undetermined. The V gene lost 2 bases and the J gene lost 5 bases, with 6 bases spanning the gap. Per germline, CDR1 MNHNS and CDR2 SASEGT. The CDR3 is 12 amino acids. The CDR3 here is CASSERLYGYTF. The CDR3 DNA sequence: TGTGCCAGCAGTGAAAGACTGTATGGCTACACCTTC.

The genes are TRBV19 and TRBJ2-4, with TRBD2 identical over 9 bases. The CDR3 sequence is 15 residues long. Per the germline V gene, CDR1 is LNHDA and CDR2 is SQIVND (reference sequence). Trimming cost V 4 bases and J 7 bases; bases outside gene matches: 8. CDR3 bases: TGTGCCAGTAGTACAGGCGGGGGGGCCGTCAACATTCAGTACTTC. Residues: CASSTGGGAVNIQYF.

The chain combines TRBV7-2 with TRBJ2-6; D is unclear. The CDR3 consists of 17 residues. The V end lost 1 base, the J end lost 1 base, and 11 bases lay between the germline ends. Germline assignment: CDR1 SGHTA and CDR2 FQGNSA. The CDR3 coding sequence is TGTGCCAGCAGCTTAGTTGGCAGGTTGTCTGGGGCCAACGTCCTGACTTTC. Translated, it gives CASSLVGRLSGANVLTF.

The chain carries TRBV6-5 and TRBJ1-2; D is possibly TRBD1 (5 bases). Germline V gene data show CDR1 as MNHEY and CDR2 as SVGAGI. Trimming shortened V by 6 bases and J by 8 bases, and 16 bases separated the two germline ends. The CDR3 consists of 13 residues. The CDR3 spells CASRTRSGGGYTF. CDR3 DNA sequence: TGTGCCAGCAGGACAAGGTCCGGGGGGGGCTACACCTTC.

The chain has TRBV18 and TRBJ1-2; the D is unclear. The CDR3 extends over 16 amino acids. Trimming removed 2 bases from V and 0 bases from J, with 13 bases in between. Looked up from germline, CDR1 is KGHSH and CDR2 is LQKENI. The CDR3 is CASSPTVTRTNYGYTF. In DNA, the CDR3 is TGTGCCAGCTCACCAACTGTGACAAGGACTAACTATGGCTACACCTTC.

V gene TRBV4-1 combines with J gene TRBJ1-2; D is perhaps TRBD1 (6 bases). Trimming left V 3 bases short and J 4 bases short, with 18 bases between. The germline V gene has CDR1 MGHRA and CDR2 YSYEKL. This CDR3 spans 16 amino acids. Here the CDR3 reads CASSQRSQDSFYGYTF. CDR3 sequence (DNA): TGCGCCAGCAGCCAGAGGTCGCAGGACAGCTTCTATGGCTACACCTTC.

The CDR3 nucleotides read TGTGCCAGCAGCTTATCGCCTAGCGGGGGGGCAGTTACGCAGTATTTT. Protein product: CASSLSPSGGAVTQYF. The V call is TRBV7-3, the J call TRBJ2-3; 12 bases line up with TRBD2. Trimming removed 2 bases from V and 8 bases from J; junction bases left unmatched: 8. This CDR3 region has 16 residues. CDR1 SGHTA and CDR2 FQGTGA come from the germline V gene.

The V gene is TRBV25-1, the J gene TRBJ2-1; a possible D gene is TRBD1 (6 bases). The V and J ends lost 2 bases and 2 bases respectively, with 10 bases between them. CDR1 and CDR2 (germline): MGHDK, SYGVNS. This CDR3 spans 15 amino acids. The chain's CDR3 is CASSEQGTTYNEQFF. In DNA, the CDR3 is TGTGCCAGCAGTGAACAAGGGACAACCTACAATGAGCAGTTCTTC.

This clone was detected ten times or more. The chain links TRBV11-1 to TRBJ1-5; 7 bases fit TRBD1. Unmatched junction bases numbered 3, after V lost 2 bases and J lost 2 bases. Germline V gives CDR1 SGHAT, CDR2 FQDESV (reference sequence). There are 15 residues in the CDR3. The CDR3 sequence: CASSLTGDGNQPQHF. The CDR3 DNA reads as TGTGCCAGCAGCTTAACAGGGGATGGCAATCAGCCCCAGCATTTT.

The chain uses TRBV19 and TRBJ1-5; D unclear. V dropped 5 bases and J dropped 7 bases, with 12 bases sitting between them. This CDR3 contains 13 residues. The germline V gene has CDR1 LNHDA and CDR2 SQIVND (reference sequence). The CDR3 DNA reads TGTGCCAGTAGTCCCCAGGAAGGGCAGCCCCAGCATTTT. Its protein product is CASSPQEGQPQHF.

This rearrangement joins TRBV3-1 (or the pseudogene TRBV3-2) to TRBJ2-3; D possibly uses TRBD1 or TRBD2 (6 bases each). CDR1 and CDR2 from the germline V gene are LGHDT and YNNKEL (reference sequence). Trimming took 1 base from V and 3 from J, leaving 17 bases between them. The CDR3 covers 17 residues. The DNA for the CDR3 is TGTGCCAGCAGCCAAGGTACTAGGGCGGGGACAACAGATACGCAGTATTTT. Protein: CASSQGTRAGTTDTQYF.

The V gene is TRBV5-5, the J gene TRBJ1-2, with D possibly TRBD1 on 5 matching bases. CDR3 length equals 13 residues. The germline gives CDR1 SGHKS, CDR2 YYEKEE (reference sequence). V lost 1 base and J lost 3, with 7 bases in between. CDR3 region: CASSLRGDYGYTF. Here the CDR3 DNA reads TGTGCCAGCAGCTTGAGAGGGGACTATGGCTACACCTTC.

This clone has more than one count but fewer than ten. The junction differs from germline at one of its ends, possibly a read error. The chain combines TRBV10-2 with TRBJ1-6; 7 nucleotides agree with TRBD1. Germline V CDR1 and CDR2: WSHSY, SAAADI. The CDR3 length is 15 residues. The CDR3 here is CASSERGGYDSPLHF. CDR3 nucleotides: TGCGCCAGCAGTGAGCGAGGGGGCTATGATTCACCCCTCCACTTT.

This sequence joins TRBV29-1 and TRBJ2-2; 8 positions match TRBD2. The germline V gene has CDR1 SQVTM and CDR2 ANQGSEA. This CDR3 contains 13 residues. CDR3 DNA: TGCCCCGCCGGGGGGGAGAAGACCGGGGAGCTGTTTTTT. It is translated as CPAGGEKTGELFF.

The rearrangement links TRBV28 to TRBJ1-2; D remains ambiguous. Germline V gene sequence: CDR1 MDHEN, CDR2 SYDVKM. This CDR3 has 16 residues. V lost 5 bases and J lost 5, with 21 bases in between. The DNA for the CDR3 is TGTGCCAGCAGTCTCGCGACAAGTTCCAGTCGATATGGCTACACCTTC. It yields the protein CASSLATSSSRYGYTF.

The chain links TRBV10-3 to TRBJ1-5, with D hard to call. V shed 0 bases and J shed 4 bases, with 10 bases lying between them. Germline V gene sequence: CDR1 ENHRY, CDR2 SYGVKD. The CDR3 covers 15 residues. CDR3 in amino acids: CAISESPTANQPQHF. CDR3 nucleotides: TGTGCCATCAGTGAGTCACCGACGGCAAATCAGCCCCAGCATTTT.